This T cell receptor beta chain was recovered during a study of cytomegalovirus exposure and HLA in healthy donors. Study findings and constraints: The authors listed some 160 TCR beta chains as cytomegalovirus-associated.

Germline loops: CDR1 SGHVS, CDR2 FQNEAQ. This CDR3 is built from 13 residues. Trimming removed 5 bases at V and 3 bases at J, with 11 bases between. The PCR used 60 Vbeta and 13 Jbeta primers. TCRdb's table, derived via immunoSEQ multiplex PCR, lists solely in-frame clones and lacks some. The sample features 150,000 or so clones, with over 1.5% in its top ten. About this clone itself: Antigen: not known.

The chain employs TRBV7-8 and TRBJ2-7; D uncertain. The sequenced sample was PBMCs. The origin of this receptor is a woman aged 35 to 49 in good health and CMV-seropositive. CDR3 coding DNA: TGTGCCAGCAGCGGTAGTATGAACTACGAGCAGTACTTC. Its protein product is CASSGSMNYEQYF.